The 28 T cell receptor beta chains listed next were all sequenced from one sample in a study of Ad26.COV2.S vaccination and SARS-CoV-2 variants. Treatment denoted: some 20 received Ad26.COV2.S at low or high dose, single or two shots; 5 received placebo; per-sample allocation not given. The samples were gathered on day 63 after the first injection of vaccine or placebo. TCRdb's table, derived via immunoSEQ multiplex PCR, lists solely in-frame clones and lacks some. This sample has fewer than 900,000 clones, with roughly 90% found just once. The source was peripheral blood, collected in a trial of Ad26.COV2.S vaccine versus placebo. The source of these receptors is a person between 18 and 60 years old who received the Ad26.COV2.S COVID-19 vaccine or a placebo.

This clone was seen once. V gene TRBV5-4 combines with J gene TRBJ2-3, with 8 bases aligning to TRBD2. The CDR3 has 16 amino acids. The trim removed 1 base at V and 4 bases at J, leaving 8 bases unmatched. Germline-derived CDR1 and CDR2 are SGHNT and YYREEE (reference sequence). Here the CDR3 reads CASSLKTGGEADTQYF. The CDR3 coding sequence is TGTGCCAGCAGCTTGAAGACGGGGGGGGAGGCAGATACGCAGTATTTT.

J is TRBJ2-7 and V is TRBV5-4; possible D gene TRBD2, 5 bases. CDR1 SGHNT and CDR2 YYREEE come from the germline V gene (reference sequence). This CDR3 has 15 residues. The V end lost 4 bases, the J end lost 2 bases, and 16 bases lay between the germline ends. The DNA for the CDR3 is TGTGCCAGCAGCCAACTGTGGGAGAACCCCTACGAGCAGTACTTC. It codes for CASSQLWENPYEQYF.

This chain joins TRBV10-3 and TRBJ2-5, with TRBD2 matching over 7 bases. Germline V gene lookup returns CDR1 ENHRY and CDR2 SYGVKD. The CDR3 runs 13 residues. The trim removed 6 bases at V and 5 bases at J, leaving 6 bases unmatched. As DNA, the CDR3 is TGTGCCATCAGGGCCCAGGGAGGGGAGACCCAGTACTTC. Amino acids: CAIRAQGGETQYF.

The CDR3 DNA is TGTGCCTGGACCCCGGACAGGAATGGTAAGACTGAAGCTTTCTTT. Its translation is CAWTPDRNGKTEAFF. The rearrangement joins TRBV30 to TRBJ1-1; 7 bases agree with TRBD1. V lost 4 bases, J lost 5 bases, and 13 bases stayed unmatched. The CDR3 sequence is 15 residues long. Looked up from germline, CDR1 is GTSNPN and CDR2 is SVGIG (reference sequence).

This clone was detected once. The chain joins TRBV30 to TRBJ2-3, with TRBD2 identical over 10 bases. Germline values: CDR1 GTSNPN, CDR2 SVGIG (reference sequence). V was pared by 3 bases and J by 3 bases, with 9 bases of the junction left unmatched. The CDR3 is 16 residues long. The CDR3 loop reads CAWSQLAGVGTDTQYF. CDR3 in DNA: TGTGCCTGGAGCCAGCTAGCGGGAGTGGGTACAGATACGCAGTATTTT.

The rearrangement links TRBV6-5 to TRBJ2-7, with D perhaps TRBD1 or TRBD2 (6 bases each). Germline V lookup: CDR1 MNHEY, CDR2 SVGAGI. The CDR3 runs 15 residues. Between the trimmed V and J ends, which lost 6 bases and 1 base, there was a span of 16 bases. This CDR3 reads CASRNPGGPSYEQYF. In DNA form, the CDR3 reads TGTGCCAGCAGAAACCCCGGGGGCCCATCCTACGAGCAGTACTTC.

The chain couples TRBV19 to TRBJ2-5, with TRBD2 matching 8 bases. The V gene's germline CDR1 is LNHDA and CDR2 SQIVND (reference sequence). V lost 6 bases to trimming and J lost 4 bases; unmatched junction nucleotides: 7. This CDR3 comprises 14 residues. For the CDR3, the DNA is TGTGCCAGTAGGGTCCGGGGGGGCGGAGAGACCCAGTACTTC. Translated: CASRVRGGGETQYF.

The chain joins TRBV29-1 to TRBJ2-7, with TRBD2 as a possible D gene (6 bases). The CDR3 totals 13 residues. Trimming took 4 bases from V and 2 from J, leaving 12 bases between them. CDR1 SQVTM and CDR2 ANQGSEA come from the germline V gene. The CDR3 DNA follows: TGCAGCGTTGTGGAGGGCCCCCCCTACGAGCAGTACTTC. It translates to CSVVEGPPYEQYF.

The chain employs TRBV5-6 and TRBJ2-5; D gene unclear. The germline V gene encodes CDR1 SGHDT and CDR2 YYEEEE. The CDR3 spans 13 residues. V lost 3 bases to trimming and J lost 1 base, with 7 bases between them. CDR3 coding DNA: TGTGCCAGCAGCTGGGCGGTCCAAGAGACCCAGTACTTC. This sequence encodes CASSWAVQETQYF. The full variable domain, rest sourced from reference TRBV5-6 and TRBJ2-5, is DAGVTQSPTHLIKTRGQQVTLRCSPKSGHDTVSWYQQALGQGPQFIFQYYEEEERQRGNFPDRFSGHQFPNYSSELNVNALLLGDSALYLCASSWAVQETQYFGPGTRLLVL.

This chain joins TRBV15 and TRBJ1-5; D not certain. Deletions cut 6 bases from V and 0 bases from J, with 9 bases between. Germline V gene sequence: CDR1 LNHNV, CDR2 YYDKDF (reference sequence). This CDR3 has 14 amino acids. CDR3 in amino acids: CATSSPYSNQPQHF. CDR3 DNA: TGTGCCACCAGTTCTCCGTATAGCAATCAGCCCCAGCATTTT.

Regarding this clone: Other DNA sequences in the sample encode the same CDR3. V gene TRBV30 combines with J gene TRBJ1-3; the D is unclear. Trimming took off 0 bases at V and 1 base at J, with 7 bases between the two ends. Germline lookup yields CDR1 GTSNPN and CDR2 SVGIG (reference sequence). The CDR3 loop spans 14 amino acids. The CDR3 protein is CAWSVRGSGNTIYF. Written as DNA, the CDR3 is TGTGCCTGGAGTGTTCGCGGGTCTGGAAACACCATATATTTT.

The V call is TRBV24-1, the J call TRBJ2-7; D is unclear. Between the trimmed V and J ends, which lost 3 bases and 6 bases, there was a span of 8 bases. Looked up from germline, CDR1 is KGHDR and CDR2 is SFDVKD. The CDR3 has 12 amino acids. CDR3 region: CATSDTSGEQYF. For the CDR3, the DNA is TGTGCCACCAGTGATACGTCGGGCGAGCAGTACTTC.

The rearrangement links TRBV6-5 to TRBJ2-7; the D gene is possibly TRBD1 (5 bases). The V gene lost 6 bases and the J gene lost 3 bases, with 15 bases spanning the gap. This CDR3 has 14 residues. From germline, CDR1 is MNHEY and CDR2 SVGAGI. CDR3 in amino acids: CASRPDKNGYEQYF. CDR3 sequence (DNA): TGTGCCAGCAGGCCGGACAAAAACGGCTACGAGCAGTACTTC.

The J gene is TRBJ2-5, the V gene TRBV12-5; 11 positions match TRBD1. This CDR3 region has 16 residues. V lost 3 bases to trimming and J lost 5 bases; unmatched junction nucleotides: 8. The germline CDR1 and CDR2 sequences are LGHNT and FRNRAP. In DNA form, the CDR3 reads TGTGCTAGTGGTTTAGACCGGACAGGGGGCTTGGAGACCCAGTACTTC. Amino acids: CASGLDRTGGLETQYF. The full variable domain, completed using reference TRBV12-5 and TRBJ2-5, is DARVTQTPRHKVTEMGQEVTMRCQPILGHNTVFWYRQTMMQGLELLAYFRNRAPLDDSGMPKDRFSAEMPDATLATLKIQPSEPRDSAVYFCASGLDRTGGLETQYFGPGTRLLVL.

The rearrangement joins TRBV30 to TRBJ2-3; D possibly corresponds to TRBD2 (7 bases). The CDR3 spans 13 residues. Trimming left V 4 bases short and J 4 bases short, with 12 bases between. Germline V gene sequence: CDR1 GTSNPN, CDR2 SVGIG (reference sequence). As DNA, the CDR3 is TGTGCCTGGAACGGGGGGCAGGCAGATACGCAGTATTTT. Its protein is CAWNGGQADTQYF.

The chain has TRBV6-2 or TRBV6-3 and TRBJ1-1; D unclear. Trimming left V 2 bases short and J 4 bases short, with 2 bases between. This CDR3 contains 11 residues. CDR1 and CDR2 (germline): MNHEY, SVGEGT. The CDR3 region is CASSYLTEAFF. DNA of the CDR3: TGTGCCAGCAGTTACCTCACTGAAGCTTTCTTT.

V is TRBV10-3 and J is TRBJ1-1; 9 bases are a match to TRBD1. CDR3 length: 11 amino acids. V lost 10 bases, J lost 5 bases, and 2 bases stayed unmatched. Germline V lookup: CDR1 ENHRY, CDR2 SYGVKD. Here the CDR3 reads CANGQGTEAFF. In DNA, the CDR3 is TGTGCCAACGGACAGGGGACTGAAGCTTTCTTT.

The CDR3 DNA reads as TGCGCCAGCAGCATTGACATGACGAGTGAAAAACTGTTTTTT. It specifies CASSIDMTSEKLFF. The chain carries TRBV5-1 and TRBJ1-4, with D unclear. CDR3 size: 14 residues. Germline CDR1 and CDR2: SGHRS and YFSETQ. Trimming shortened V by 4 bases and J by 7 bases, and 14 bases separated the two germline ends.

This chain connects TRBV14 to TRBJ2-1, with D hard to call. The CDR3 totals 14 residues. V was clipped by 2 bases and J by 8 bases, with 13 bases between them. Per germline, CDR1 SGHDN and CDR2 FVKESK. The DNA of the CDR3 is TGTGCCAGCAGCCAACTAAGTCATGGCTATGAGCAGTTCTTC. Its protein product is CASSQLSHGYEQFF. Filled out from reference TRBV14 and TRBJ2-1, the complete variable domain reads EAGVTQFPSHSVIEKGQTVTLRCDPISGHDNLYWYRRVMGKEIKFLLHFVKESKQDESGMPNNRFLAERTGGTYSTLKVQPAELEDSGVYFCASSQLSHGYEQFFGPGTRLTVL.

This clone was counted once. The chain couples TRBV6-5 to TRBJ2-7; TRBD2 agrees at 8 bases. The CDR3 spans 14 residues. V lost 8 bases to trimming and J lost 3 bases; unmatched junction nucleotides: 9. Per germline, CDR1 MNHEY and CDR2 SVGAGI. The chain's CDR3 is CASESGLAGYEQYF. The CDR3 DNA sequence: TGTGCCAGCGAAAGTGGGCTAGCGGGCTACGAGCAGTACTTC.

The table lists this clone with a count of one. This chain links TRBV18 with TRBJ1-4; 8 nucleotides line up with TRBD1. The CDR3 spans 18 residues. Germline CDR1 reads KGHSH; CDR2 reads LQKENI. Trimming at V came to 1 base and at J to 0 bases, leaving 7 bases not matched to a gene. CDR3 DNA: TGTGCCAGCTCACCACGACAGGGGACAAGTGCAACTAATGAAAAACTGTTTTTT. It translates to CASSPRQGTSATNEKLFF.

Only one count was recorded for this clone. The rearrangement uses TRBV29-1 and TRBJ2-5; maybe TRBD1 (6 bases). This CDR3 has 14 amino acids. Deletions cut 4 bases from V and 2 bases from J, with 14 bases between. The germline V gene has CDR1 SQVTM and CDR2 ANQGSEA. In nucleotides, the CDR3 is TGCAGCGTTGGGATAGGGGGACCTCAAGAGACCCAGTACTTC. Encoded protein: CSVGIGGPQETQYF.

The J gene is TRBJ2-5, the V gene TRBV5-6, with TRBD2 matching over 7 bases. CDR3 length: 14 amino acids. The J segment lost 5 bases and the V segment lost 1 base, leaving 5 bases of the junction unmatched. Germline V gene lookup returns CDR1 SGHDT and CDR2 YYEEEE. Written as DNA, the CDR3 is TGTGCCAGCAGCTTGCGCGCGGGAGCTGAGACCCAGTACTTC. It translates to CASSLRAGAETQYF.

This clone was counted a single time. This chain joins TRBV6-2 or TRBV6-3 and TRBJ1-2; D unclear. CDR3 length: 12 amino acids. CDR1 MNHEY and CDR2 SVGEGT come from the germline V gene. The V end was cut by 5 bases, the J end by 8 bases, with 12 bases between. The chain's CDR3 is CASSMTSRGYTF. For the CDR3, the DNA is TGTGCCAGCAGTATGACGAGTCGGGGCTACACCTTC.

V usage is TRBV7-9 and J usage is TRBJ2-7, with a possible D match to TRBD2 (6 bases). The germline CDR1 and CDR2 sequences are SEHNR and FQNEAQ (reference sequence). This CDR3 contains 16 residues. Trimming pared 1 base from V and 0 bases from J, leaving 13 bases between. CDR3 in DNA: TGTGCCAGCAGCTTAGTGGGGGGATTGAGCTCCTACGAGCAGTACTTC. This encodes CASSLVGGLSSYEQYF. The full variable domain, completed using reference TRBV7-9 and TRBJ2-7, is DTGVSQNPRHKITKRGQNVTFRCDPISEHNRLYWYRQTLGQGPEFLTYFQNEAQLEKSRLLSDRFSAERPKGSFSTLEIQRTEQGDSAMYLCASSLVGGLSSYEQYFGPGTRLTVT.

This clone was seen just once. The chain uses TRBV27 and TRBJ2-7; D not certain. Germline lookup yields CDR1 MNHEY and CDR2 SMNVEV (reference sequence). V gave up 3 bases and J gave up 4 bases, with 13 bases separating them. The CDR3 sequence is 14 residues long. DNA of the CDR3: TGTGCCAGCAGTTTCATCGGCCAAGTTTACGAGCAGTACTTC. It encodes CASSFIGQVYEQYF.

This chain connects TRBV5-6 to TRBJ2-1, with D perhaps matching TRBD1 or TRBD2 (6 bases each). V was pared by 0 bases and J by 4 bases, with 14 bases between. Germline values: CDR1 SGHDT, CDR2 YYEEEE. CDR3 length equals 16 residues. The CDR3 protein is CASSLAGGGLYNEQFF. CDR3 nucleotides: TGTGCCAGCAGCTTGGCCGGTGGGGGGCTGTACAATGAGCAGTTCTTC.

The V call is TRBV18, the J call TRBJ1-2; perhaps TRBD1 as D (5 bases). Trimming took 2 bases from V and 1 from J, leaving 11 bases between them. There are 15 residues in the CDR3. Germline V lookup: CDR1 KGHSH, CDR2 LQKENI. CDR3 amino acids: CASSPDGTGNYGYTF. CDR3 nucleotide sequence: TGTGCCAGCTCACCAGACGGGACCGGTAACTATGGCTACACCTTC.